The present T cell receptor (beta chain) was sequenced within a study of T-cell reconstitution after alpha-beta-depleted transplantation in children. Whole-study results and caveats: Some patients' high day-60 TCRbeta diversity was traced to surviving recipient T cells and thymic progenitors. Expanded graft clones numbering several hundred reportedly gave rise to alpha-beta T cells about two months after transplant. It was newly produced T cells that mostly accounted for T-cell counts and diversity one year after transplant.

It was with unique molecular identifiers that the TCRbeta library was prepared. TCRdb itself ran the PCR reads through MiXCR, one entry per CDR3 protein. Seen here are fewer than 550,000 distinct CDR3 sequences, about 10% observed once, and the top ten hold 2%. The CDR3 is 13 amino acids. The ends were cut back, 1 base at V and 8 bases at J, with 11 bases in the middle. Comments on this clonotype: The antigen remains unidentified.

The receptor was derived from a child younger than 10 with inherited bone marrow failure, due to receive a stem cell transplant. The sequencing used PBMCs, collected before TCRalphabeta/CD19-depleted stem cell transplant. The chain links TRBV12-3 or TRBV12-4 to TRBJ1-2; D is perhaps TRBD1 (5 bases). The CDR3 nucleotides are TGTGCCAGCAGTTTAGGGAGGGGTGGCGGCTACACCTTC. Translated: CASSLGRGGGYTF.